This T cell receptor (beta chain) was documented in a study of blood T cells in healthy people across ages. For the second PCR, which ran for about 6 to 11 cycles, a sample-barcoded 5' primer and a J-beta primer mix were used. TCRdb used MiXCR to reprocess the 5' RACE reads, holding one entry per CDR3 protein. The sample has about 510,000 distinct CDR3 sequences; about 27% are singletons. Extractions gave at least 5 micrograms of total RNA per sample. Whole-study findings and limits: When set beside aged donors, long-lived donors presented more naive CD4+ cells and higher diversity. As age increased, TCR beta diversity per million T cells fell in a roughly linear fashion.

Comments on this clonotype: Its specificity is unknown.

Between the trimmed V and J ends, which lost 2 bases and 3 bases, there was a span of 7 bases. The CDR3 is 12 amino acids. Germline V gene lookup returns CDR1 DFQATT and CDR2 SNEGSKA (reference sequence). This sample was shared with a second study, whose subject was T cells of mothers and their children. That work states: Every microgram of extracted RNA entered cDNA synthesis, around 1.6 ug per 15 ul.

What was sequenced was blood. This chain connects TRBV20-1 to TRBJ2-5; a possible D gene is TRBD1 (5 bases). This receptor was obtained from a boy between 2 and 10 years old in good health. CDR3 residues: CSARKTEETQYF. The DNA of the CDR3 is TGCAGTGCTAGAAAGACAGAAGAGACCCAGTACTTC.